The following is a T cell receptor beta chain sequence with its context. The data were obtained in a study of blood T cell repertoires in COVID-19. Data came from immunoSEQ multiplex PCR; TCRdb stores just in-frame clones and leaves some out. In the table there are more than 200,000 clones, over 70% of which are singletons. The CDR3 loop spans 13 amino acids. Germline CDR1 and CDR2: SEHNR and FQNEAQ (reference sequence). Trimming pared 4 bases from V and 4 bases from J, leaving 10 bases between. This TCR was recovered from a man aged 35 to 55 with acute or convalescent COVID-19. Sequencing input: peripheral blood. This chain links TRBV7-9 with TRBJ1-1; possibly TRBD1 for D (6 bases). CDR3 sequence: CASSSQQGTEAFF. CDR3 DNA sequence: TGTGCCAGCAGCTCCCAACAGGGCACTGAAGCTTTCTTT. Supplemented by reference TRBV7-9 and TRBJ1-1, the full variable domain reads DTGVSQNPRHKITKRGQNVTFRCDPISEHNRLYWYRQTLGQGPEFLTYFQNEAQLEKSRLLSDRFSAERPKGSFSTLEIQRTEQGDSAMYLCASSSQQGTEAFFGQGTRLTVV.